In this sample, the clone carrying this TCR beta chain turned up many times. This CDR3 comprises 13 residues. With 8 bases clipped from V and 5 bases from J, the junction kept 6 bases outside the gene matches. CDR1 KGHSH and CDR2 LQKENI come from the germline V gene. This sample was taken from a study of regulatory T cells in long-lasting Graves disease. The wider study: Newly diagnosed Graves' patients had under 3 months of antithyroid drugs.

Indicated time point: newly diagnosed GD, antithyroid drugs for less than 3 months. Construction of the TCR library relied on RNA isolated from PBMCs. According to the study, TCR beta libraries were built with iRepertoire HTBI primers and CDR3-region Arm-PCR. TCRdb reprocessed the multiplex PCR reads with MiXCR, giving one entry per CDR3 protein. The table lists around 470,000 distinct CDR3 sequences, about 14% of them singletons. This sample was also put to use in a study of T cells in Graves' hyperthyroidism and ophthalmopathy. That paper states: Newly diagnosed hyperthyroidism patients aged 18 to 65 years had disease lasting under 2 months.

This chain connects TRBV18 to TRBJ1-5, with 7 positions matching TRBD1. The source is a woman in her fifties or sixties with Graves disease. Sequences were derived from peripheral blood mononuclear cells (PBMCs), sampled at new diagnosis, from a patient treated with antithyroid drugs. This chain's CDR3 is CASSPGQDQPQHF. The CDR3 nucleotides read TGTGCCAGCAGCCCCGGACAGGATCAGCCCCAGCATTTT.